This T cell receptor (beta chain) was documented in a study of beta chain features in type 1 diabetes. Study-wide points: An over-representation of cells with high TCR expression could result from cDNA sequencing. HLA influence on TCRB rearrangement stayed unresolved here. Healthy donors had naive, central memory and Treg TCRB repertoires that appeared less similar than those seen among patients.

The study reverse transcribed the entire isolated RNA, so it sequenced expressed TCRB transcripts. The assay was immunoSEQ multiplex PCR, and TCRdb's table has in-frame clones only and misses some. The table records more than 150,000 clones, roughly 11% of them present only once. V gave up 4 bases and J gave up 2 bases, with 13 bases separating them. This CDR3 is 14 amino acids long. Germline V gives CDR1 SGHRS, CDR2 YFSETQ. Regarding this clone: Its antigen is still unknown.

Using CD45RO/CCR7/CD25/CD127/CD95/CD27, CD4+ naive, central memory, regulatory and stem cell-like memory cells were sorted. This clonotype was obtained from a young man in good health. Specimen: central memory CD4+ T cells from blood. The chain has TRBV5-1 and TRBJ2-7, with D perhaps being TRBD1 or TRBD2 (5 bases each). CDR3 protein: CASSVGPSAYEQYF. The CDR3 bases are TGCGCCAGCAGCGTGGGACCCTCCGCCTACGAGCAGTACTTC.